The 26 T cell receptor beta chains reported below all come from one sample, sequenced in a study of T cell responses to AZD1222 COVID-19 vaccine. Repertoires were generated with immunoSEQ multiplex PCR, while TCRdb's copy carries only in-frame clones and drops some. The data hold approximately 130,000 clones, with nearly 90% observed a single time. This specimen consisted of peripheral blood, obtained 28 days after the second AZD1222 dose. These receptors all stem from an adult who received the AZD1222 COVID-19 vaccine.

The chain recombines TRBV6-1 with TRBJ1-1, with a tentative D call TRBD1 (6 bases). Germline CDR1 reads MNHNS; CDR2 reads SASEGT. Trimming removed 3 bases at V and 0 bases at J, with 11 bases between. The CDR3 consists of 15 residues. CDR3: CASSERQVMNTEAFF. The CDR3 DNA is TGTGCCAGCAGTGAGCGACAGGTTATGAACACTGAAGCTTTCTTT.

V gene TRBV19 combines with J gene TRBJ1-6; D is ambiguous. The V end lost 3 bases, the J end lost 8 bases, and 14 bases lay between the germline ends. CDR3 size: 15 residues. In germline, CDR1 is LNHDA, CDR2 SQIVND (reference sequence). The CDR3 bases are TGTGCCAGTAGTATCTCGGGAAGTAGGCATTCACCCCTCCACTTT. Translating it yields CASSISGSRHSPLHF. Drawing the rest from reference TRBV19 and TRBJ1-6, the complete variable domain is DGGITQSPKYLFRKEGQNVTLSCEQNLNHDAMYWYRQDPGQGLRLIYYSQIVNDFQKGDIAEGYSVSREKKESFPLTVTSAQKNPTAFYLCASSISGSRHSPLHFGNGTRLTVT.

This chain connects TRBV28 to TRBJ2-5; TRBD1 agrees at 7 bases. Trimming took 6 bases from V and 2 from J; bases not matched to a gene: 6. The CDR3 is made up of 14 amino acids. From germline, CDR1 is MDHEN and CDR2 SYDVKM. Here the CDR3 reads CASSQATGQETQYF. The CDR3 DNA is TGTGCCAGCAGCCAGGCGACAGGGCAAGAGACCCAGTACTTC.

The chain uses TRBV7-2 and TRBJ2-7, with 9 bases identical to TRBD1. The germline V gene has CDR1 SGHTA and CDR2 FQGNSA. V dropped 0 bases and J dropped 1; count of bases not matched to a gene: 1. The CDR3 is 15 residues long. DNA of the CDR3: TGTGCCAGCAGCTTAGCCGGGACAGGGTCCTACGAGCAGTACTTC. The encoded protein is CASSLAGTGSYEQYF.

The chain is built from TRBV19 and TRBJ1-6; possible D gene TRBD1, 5 bases. Germline loops: CDR1 LNHDA, CDR2 SQIVND (reference sequence). The CDR3 loop spans 17 amino acids. V lost 3 bases and J lost 9, with 21 bases in between. The CDR3 reads CASSMDGPLGVISPLHF. The CDR3 coding sequence is TGTGCCAGTAGTATGGACGGACCCCTGGGGGTGATTTCACCCCTCCACTTT.

The chain couples TRBV6-6 to TRBJ2-7; 7 nucleotides line up with TRBD1. CDR1 MNHNY and CDR2 SVGAGI come from the germline V gene (reference sequence). CDR3 length equals 14 residues. Trimming cost V 4 bases and J 2 bases; bases outside gene matches: 5. The DNA for the CDR3 is TGTGCCAGCAGTTCCCGGGACAGCGCCTACGAGCAGTACTTC. Translation gives CASSSRDSAYEQYF.

This clone was seen a single time. The genes are TRBV27 and TRBJ2-7; D tentatively fits TRBD1 or TRBD2 (6 bases each). This CDR3 contains 14 residues. Trimming shortened V by 2 bases and J by 2 bases, and 10 bases separated the two germline ends. Germline CDR1 MNHEY, CDR2 SMNVEV (reference sequence). CDR3 coding DNA: TGTGCCAGCAGTTTAACAGGGAGGCCCTACGAGCAGTACTTC. Translation: CASSLTGRPYEQYF.

The rearrangement joins TRBV28 to TRBJ1-5; TRBD1 matches at 7 bases. CDR3 length equals 14 residues. CDR1 is MDHEN and CDR2 is SYDVKM in the germline V gene. V was pared by 2 bases and J by 6 bases, with 4 bases of the junction left unmatched. The DNA for the CDR3 is TGTGCCAGCAGTTTACCCCAGGGGGTTCAGCCCCAGCATTTT. It yields the protein CASSLPQGVQPQHF.

The chain couples TRBV6-1 to TRBJ1-2, with D perhaps TRBD1 (5 bases). CDR3 length equals 15 residues. CDR1 and CDR2 (germline): MNHNS, SASEGT. V lost 3 bases, J lost 4 bases, and 15 bases lay in between. CDR3 DNA: TGTGCCAGCAGTGAGGGGACGGGTTCTGGCTATGGCTACACCTTC. Protein sequence: CASSEGTGSGYGYTF.

In its sample, this clone was seen once. The V gene is TRBV24-1, the J gene TRBJ2-3; no firm D call. The CDR3 covers 12 residues. The V end was cut by 4 bases, the J end by 4 bases, with 5 bases between. Germline CDR1 and CDR2: KGHDR and SFDVKD. The CDR3 bases are TGTGCCACCAGTGACCACGCAGATACGCAGTATTTT. It translates to CATSDHADTQYF.

The chain combines TRBV3-1 (or the pseudogene TRBV3-2) with TRBJ2-3; TRBD1 might be the D (5 bases). V dropped 4 bases and J dropped 1 base, with 9 bases sitting between them. This CDR3 has 14 amino acids. Germline-derived CDR1 and CDR2 are LGHDT and YNNKEL (reference sequence). DNA for the CDR3: TGTGCCAGCAGCCCCGGACATGGCACAGATACGCAGTATTTT. It specifies CASSPGHGTDTQYF.

The gene calls are TRBV7-2 and TRBJ1-5; D is undetermined. This CDR3 comprises 16 residues. The V gene's germline CDR1 is SGHTA and CDR2 FQGNSA. Trimming left V 1 base short and J 7 bases short, with 17 bases between. The CDR3 sequence is CASSLVSPRGRQPQHF. The CDR3 DNA sequence: TGTGCCAGCAGCTTAGTGTCGCCCCGGGGAAGACAGCCCCAGCATTTT. The variable domain in full, completed from reference TRBV7-2 and TRBJ1-5, reads GAGVSQSPSNKVTEKGKDVELRCDPISGHTALYWYRQSLGQGLEFLIYFQGNSAPDKSGLPSDRFSAERTGGSVSTLTIQRTQQEDSAVYLCASSLVSPRGRQPQHFGDGTRLSIL.

The chain couples TRBV5-1 to TRBJ1-3, with TRBD1 matching over 7 bases. With V trimmed by 6 bases and J by 4 bases, 7 bases remained unmatched. The CDR3 extends over 14 amino acids. The germline V gene has CDR1 SGHRS and CDR2 YFSETQ. The CDR3 spells CASTEDRVGNTIYF. CDR3 DNA: TGCGCCAGCACCGAAGACAGGGTCGGAAACACCATATATTTT.

There are a few counts of this clone. The V call is TRBV30, the J call TRBJ2-2; possibly TRBD2 for D (7 bases). The CDR3 runs to 15 residues. V lost 1 base and J 8 bases, leaving 17 bases between the germline ends. Germline V gives CDR1 GTSNPN, CDR2 SVGIG (reference sequence). CDR3 protein: CAWSGVGGGSGELFF. CDR3 nucleotides: TGTGCCTGGAGTGGGGTGGGAGGGGGAAGTGGGGAGCTGTTTTTT.

The chain couples TRBV30 to TRBJ1-5; D is perhaps TRBD1 (6 bases). V was clipped by 1 base and J by 1 base, with 17 bases between them. The CDR3 length is 17 residues. CDR1 and CDR2 from the germline V gene are GTSNPN and SVGIG (reference sequence). The CDR3 region has the DNA TGTGCCTGGAGTGAAGGGGCCCGGGGGGCGAGCAATCAGCCCCAGCATTTT. Translating gives CAWSEGARGASNQPQHF.

In this sample, this clone turned up a few times. The chain couples TRBV19 to TRBJ1-3; TRBD1 might be the D (6 bases). The V gene's germline CDR1 is LNHDA and CDR2 SQIVND (reference sequence). Trimming left V 9 bases short and J 0 bases short, with 18 bases between. This CDR3 is 16 amino acids long. The CDR3 DNA is TGTGCCAGCAATCGGAGGGGGGCTTACTCTGGAAACACCATATATTTT. This encodes CASNRRGAYSGNTIYF. The full variable domain, with the rest looked up from reference TRBV19 and TRBJ1-3, is DGGITQSPKYLFRKEGQNVTLSCEQNLNHDAMYWYRQDPGQGLRLIYYSQIVNDFQKGDIAEGYSVSREKKESFPLTVTSAQKNPTAFYLCASNRRGAYSGNTIYFGEGSWLTVV.

J is TRBJ1-1 and V is TRBV28; TRBD1 matches at 8 bases. CDR3 size: 14 residues. V dropped 4 bases and J dropped 5; count of bases not matched to a gene: 6. Germline V gene data show CDR1 as MDHEN and CDR2 as SYDVKM. DNA for the CDR3: TGTGCCAGCAGTTCCGCAGGGGGCCATACTGAAGCTTTCTTT. Encoded protein: CASSSAGGHTEAFF.

The chain combines TRBV4-1 with TRBJ1-1; tentative D call: TRBD1 (5 bases). V lost 1 base to trimming and J lost 0 bases, with 15 bases between them. The CDR3 length is 17 residues. Per the germline V gene, CDR1 is MGHRA and CDR2 is YSYEKL. CDR3 bases: TGCGCCAGCAGCCAAGTAGGAGGGGTTGATATGAACACTGAAGCTTTCTTT. It yields the protein CASSQVGGVDMNTEAFF.

The rearrangement uses TRBV6-5 and TRBJ1-5, with D unresolved. Germline V gene sequence: CDR1 MNHEY, CDR2 SVGAGI. The V end lost 5 bases, the J end lost 5 bases, and 7 bases lay between the germline ends. The CDR3 consists of 12 residues. This CDR3 reads CASSTQDQPQHF. CDR3 nucleotides: TGTGCCAGCAGTACGCAGGATCAGCCCCAGCATTTT.

This clone has more than one count but fewer than ten. Here the CDR3 reads CASTYTGSGEKLFF. In DNA, the CDR3 is TGTGCCAGCACCTACACTGGGTCAGGGGAAAAACTGTTTTTT. This chain connects TRBV5-4 to TRBJ1-4; possible D gene TRBD1, 5 bases. Between the trimmed V and J ends, which lost 6 bases and 8 bases, there was a span of 17 bases. The CDR3 totals 14 residues. Germline V CDR1 and CDR2: SGHNT, YYREEE (reference sequence). Full variable domain (missing parts from reference TRBV5-4 and TRBJ1-4): ETGVTQSPTHLIKTRGQQVTLRCSSQSGHNTVSWYQQALGQGPQFIFQYYREEENGRGNFPPRFSGLQFPNYSSELNVNALELDDSALYLCASTYTGSGEKLFFGSGTQLSVL.

This chain links TRBV2 with TRBJ2-2; D possibly corresponds to TRBD2 (7 bases). Germline V CDR1 and CDR2: SNHLY, FYNNEI. V was cut by 4 bases and J by 2 bases, with 14 bases left in between. This CDR3 spans 16 amino acids. CDR3 amino acids: CASSARRGGNTGELFF. In DNA, the CDR3 is TGTGCCAGCAGTGCCCGGAGGGGGGGAAACACCGGGGAGCTGTTTTTT.

The V gene is TRBV28, the J gene TRBJ1-5; D uncertain. The V gene lost 5 bases and the J gene lost 6 bases, with 11 bases spanning the gap. Germline CDR1 and CDR2: MDHEN and SYDVKM. The CDR3 extends over 13 amino acids. CDR3 sequence reads: CASSPPTGQPQHF. The DNA of the CDR3 is TGTGCCAGCAGTCCCCCGACGGGTCAGCCCCAGCATTTT. The complete variable domain, with remaining parts taken from reference TRBV28 and TRBJ1-5, reads DVKVTQSSRYLVKRTGEKVFLECVQDMDHENMFWYRQDPGLGLRLIYFSYDVKMKEKGDIPEGYSVSREKKERFSLILESASTNQTSMYLCASSPPTGQPQHFGDGTRLSIL.

The chain links TRBV5-1 to TRBJ2-3, with D perhaps matching TRBD2 (6 bases). The V gene lost 4 bases and the J gene lost 10 bases, with 13 bases spanning the gap. This CDR3 region has 12 residues. CDR1 SGHRS and CDR2 YFSETQ come from the germline V gene. The CDR3: CASSGTSIAQYF. The CDR3 coding sequence is TGCGCCAGCAGCGGAACTAGCATAGCGCAGTATTTT.

The chain links TRBV5-6 to TRBJ2-3; D tentatively fits TRBD1 or TRBD2 (6 bases each). Germline CDR1 is SGHDT and CDR2 is YYEEEE. The CDR3 covers 16 residues. The germline V and J ends were trimmed by 4 bases and 2 bases, with 17 bases remaining between them. The CDR3 sequence: CASSPGGLHSTDTQYF. The CDR3 nucleotides read TGTGCCAGCAGCCCCGGGGGCCTCCATTCCACAGATACGCAGTATTTT.

V is TRBV7-2 and J is TRBJ2-1; the match to TRBD2 covers 11 bases. Per germline, CDR1 SGHTA and CDR2 FQGNSA. V dropped 9 bases and J dropped 2; count of bases not matched to a gene: 6. The CDR3 extends over 15 amino acids. The CDR3 is CASLAGGYTYNEQFF. The CDR3 nucleotides read TGTGCCAGTTTAGCGGGGGGGTACACCTACAATGAGCAGTTCTTC. Together with reference TRBV7-2 and TRBJ2-1, the CDR3 gives the full variable domain: GAGVSQSPSNKVTEKGKDVELRCDPISGHTALYWYRQSLGQGLEFLIYFQGNSAPDKSGLPSDRFSAERTGGSVSTLTIQRTQQEDSAVYLCASLAGGYTYNEQFFGPGTRLTVL.

This clone came up a few times. This rearrangement joins TRBV5-1 to TRBJ2-1, with 8 bases that match TRBD2. With 4 bases clipped from V and 0 bases from J, the junction kept 3 bases outside the gene matches. The CDR3 covers 15 residues. Germline V gene lookup returns CDR1 SGHRS and CDR2 YFSETQ. The CDR3 protein is CASSALAGSYNEQFF. The CDR3 bases are TGCGCCAGCAGCGCTCTAGCGGGCTCCTACAATGAGCAGTTCTTC.